The rows below give T cell receptor beta chains drawn from one sample of a study of cytomegalovirus exposure and HLA in healthy donors. Method: immunoSEQ multiplex PCR; TCRdb's copy keeps in-frame clones and lacks some. The sample holds some 110,000 clones; over 70% are singletons and the top ten take about 5%. The sample consisted of PBMCs. These receptors were obtained from a male donor in good health and CMV-seronegative. The CDR3 runs from the conserved cysteine through the conserved F or W.

j_gene: TRBJ2-7
v_gene: TRBV6-5
CDR3aa: CASSYQPGLASYEQYF

j_gene: TRBJ2-3
v_gene: TRBV27
CDR3aa: CASSPPIREGTDTQYF

j_gene: TRBJ2-3
v_gene: TRBV7-9
CDR3aa: CSSSRGTGRTFSTDTQYF

j_gene: TRBJ1-4
v_gene: TRBV6-1
CDR3aa: CASSDGTGSRPEKLFF

j_gene: TRBJ2-1
v_gene: TRBV15
CDR3aa: CATSRDLLRSFPYNEQFF

j_gene: TRBJ2-5
v_gene: TRBV21-1
CDR3aa: CASSMGGDRGEETQYF

j_gene: TRBJ2-7
v_gene: TRBV2
CDR3aa: CASSENREGFYEQYF

j_gene: TRBJ2-2
v_gene: TRBV4-2
CDR3aa: CASSQDGSTGELFF

j_gene: TRBJ2-7
v_gene: TRBV4-3
CDR3aa: CASSQDRNSYEQYF

j_gene: TRBJ2-7
v_gene: TRBV28
CDR3aa: CASSSSRTGYPYYEQYF

j_gene: TRBJ2-2
v_gene: TRBV4-2
CDR3aa: CASSQDPTGNTGELFF

j_gene: TRBJ1-1
v_gene: TRBV19
CDR3aa: CASSRRDGNTEAFF

j_gene: TRBJ2-5
v_gene: TRBV10-3
CDR3aa: CAISITGEQYF

j_gene: TRBJ1-3
v_gene: TRBV19
CDR3aa: CASSIGLGGSGNTIYF

j_gene: TRBJ1-2
v_gene: TRBV30
CDR3aa: CAWSRGNYGYTF

j_gene: TRBJ1-5
v_gene: TRBV19
CDR3aa: CASRDRDQPQHF

j_gene: TRBJ1-1
v_gene: TRBV9
CDR3aa: CASSVGTTSGTEAFF

j_gene: TRBJ1-5
v_gene: TRBV19
CDR3aa: CASTTGVGSNQPQHF

j_gene: TRBJ1-5
v_gene: TRBV9
CDR3aa: CASSSGTGGSGQPQHF

j_gene: TRBJ2-7
v_gene: TRBV28
CDR3aa: CASSIPGTSGSYEQYF

j_gene: TRBJ2-2
v_gene: TRBV11-3
CDR3aa: CASSRLTGDTGELFF

j_gene: TRBJ1-1
v_gene: TRBV27
CDR3aa: CASIKLGAQGTEAFF

j_gene: TRBJ1-3
v_gene: TRBV28
CDR3aa: CASSFRRLSSGNTIYF

j_gene: TRBJ2-2
v_gene: TRBV15
CDR3aa: CATSSPRGELFF

j_gene: TRBJ2-2
v_gene: TRBV2
CDR3aa: CASRRGLAGVVDLAGELFF

j_gene: TRBJ2-7
v_gene: TRBV28
CDR3aa: CASSQGNYEQYF

j_gene: TRBJ2-1
v_gene: TRBV7-3
CDR3aa: CASSLGTGLNEQFF

j_gene: TRBJ2-7
v_gene: TRBV27
CDR3aa: CASSSSAAVAVSYEQYF

j_gene: TRBJ2-1
v_gene: TRBV5-1
CDR3aa: CASSGAGGYNEQFF

j_gene: TRBJ2-1
v_gene: TRBV5-1
CDR3aa: CASSLDRGGAEQFF

j_gene: TRBJ2-5
v_gene: TRBV9
CDR3aa: CASSVEAGWTSGSRVTQYF

j_gene: TRBJ2-5
v_gene: TRBV7-2
CDR3aa: CASSFLGPEETQYF

j_gene: TRBJ2-7
v_gene: TRBV6-1
CDR3aa: CASRGPTGLDEQYF

j_gene: TRBJ2-1
v_gene: TRBV5-4
CDR3aa: CASSLGSRTSYNEQFF

j_gene: TRBJ1-5
v_gene: TRBV6-1
CDR3aa: CASSEQGALSNQPQHF

j_gene: TRBJ2-7
v_gene: TRBV5-6
CDR3aa: CASSLGGGLEQYF

j_gene: TRBJ1-5
v_gene: TRBV7-3
CDR3aa: CASSLPAKGMPRVSNQPQHF

j_gene: TRBJ1-3
v_gene: TRBV4-2
CDR3aa: CASSLPRGATTGNTIYF

j_gene: TRBJ1-5
v_gene: TRBV6-1
CDR3aa: CASGNRGLGNQPQHF

j_gene: TRBJ2-7
v_gene: TRBV27
CDR3aa: CASSLGRQGPRYEQYF

j_gene: TRBJ1-1
v_gene: TRBV12-5
CDR3aa: CASGLVLGMNTEAFF

j_gene: TRBJ2-1
v_gene: TRBV5-4
CDR3aa: CASSLGGGGPLNEQFF

j_gene: TRBJ2-1
v_gene: TRBV29-1
CDR3aa: CSVERRADGSYNEQFF

j_gene: TRBJ2-3
v_gene: TRBV6-5
CDR3aa: CASRSGLSHTDTQYF

j_gene: TRBJ2-1
v_gene: TRBV5-1
CDR3aa: CASSLAVAGPLIYNEQFF

j_gene: TRBJ1-4
v_gene: TRBV4-1
CDR3aa: CASSQGQLTTNEKLFF

j_gene: TRBJ1-2
v_gene: TRBV27
CDR3aa: CASSLAGLTGYTF

j_gene: TRBJ2-7
v_gene: TRBV9
CDR3aa: CASSVTGGAYEQYF

j_gene: TRBJ1-1
v_gene: TRBV6-5
CDR3aa: CASNWGTANTEAFF

j_gene: TRBJ2-3
v_gene: TRBV7-2
CDR3aa: CASTLGGSTADTQYF

j_gene: TRBJ2-3
v_gene: TRBV9
CDR3aa: CASSVTGGVGDTQYF

j_gene: TRBJ2-7
v_gene: TRBV30
CDR3aa: CAWSPPRGRNYEQYF

j_gene: TRBJ1-1
v_gene: TRBV29-1
CDR3aa: CSAGRAGAFF

j_gene: TRBJ1-2
v_gene: TRBV11-2
CDR3aa: CASGRGFGYTF